This record concerns one T cell receptor beta chain sequence. Its antigen remains unidentified. Trimming shortened V by 5 bases and J by 10 bases, and 22 bases separated the two germline ends. Germline V gene data show CDR1 as SGHVS and CDR2 as FNYEAQ. The CDR3 sequence is 15 residues long. The record originates from a study of CD8 T cells in ankylosing spondylitis. TCRdb independently ran MiXCR on the 5' RACE reads; one entry per CDR3 protein. The repertoire includes about 330,000 distinct CDR3 sequences, roughly 8% of them detected once, and more than 14% sits in the top ten. Study-wide findings and caveats: Among TCR beta sequences, a motif of roughly 8 highly homologous variants appeared characteristic of ankylosing spondylitis blood.

The sequenced sample consisted of blood, either unsorted or a sorted T cell fraction (not recorded which). The chain has TRBV7-6 and TRBJ2-3; tentatively, D is TRBD2 (6 bases). This clonotype was obtained from a male donor with ankylosing spondylitis. Here the CDR3 DNA reads TGTGCCAGCAGCCCGCCGGGACTCGGCTCGGGTTCGCAGTATTTT. This translates into CASSPPGLGSGSQYF. Based on the CDR3 plus reference TRBV7-6 and TRBJ2-3, the full variable domain is GAGVSQSPRYKVTKRGQDVALRCDPISGHVSLYWYRQALGQGPEFLTYFNYEAQQDKSGLPNDRFSAERPEGSISTLTIQRTEQRDSAMYRCASSPPGLGSGSQYFGPGTRLTVL.